This T cell receptor (beta chain) emerged from a study of identical twins. Study-level results: One should note that invariant MAIT and iNKT cells could partly confound zero-insertion analyses. Cord blood beta clonotypes present at high abundance carried fewer insertions; no such pattern appeared in memory repertoires.

A universal primer site arose from template switching, and cDNA bore unique molecular identifiers. TCRdb reanalysed the 5' RACE reads using MiXCR and keeps one entry per CDR3 protein. The sample includes 650,000 to 800,000 distinct CDR3 sequences, around 8.6% seen only once; the top ten take roughly 0.97%. This clonotype showed up many times. Its antigen is currently unknown. V was clipped by 0 bases and J by 4 bases; unmatched bases: 9. Germline CDR1 reads LGHNA; CDR2 reads YSLEER. This CDR3 comprises 18 residues. These data also formed part of another study, on yellow fever vaccine responses in identical twins.

The J gene is TRBJ2-1, the V gene TRBV4-3, with 10 bases identical to TRBD2. The material sequenced was PBMCs. This TCR derives from a woman younger than 35 in good health. The CDR3 spells CASSQEVRLAGAYNEQFF. The CDR3 region has the DNA TGCGCCAGCAGCCAAGAGGTACGCCTAGCGGGGGCTTACAATGAGCAGTTCTTC.